This T cell receptor (beta chain) was sequenced in a study of cytomegalovirus exposure and HLA in healthy donors. Study-level results: The study recorded about 160 TCR beta chains that were cytomegalovirus-associated.

To note about this clone: Its antigen is currently unknown. Its ends do not fully match the called genes, so a read error is possible.

The CDR3 contains 17 residues. In germline, CDR1 is SGHNT, CDR2 YYREEE (reference sequence). A multiplex PCR was run with 60 Vbeta primers and 13 Jbeta primers. Profiled with immunoSEQ multiplex PCR; TCRdb holds only in-frame clones, not every one. Of roughly 200,000 clones in the sample, over 70% are singletons; the top ten hold roughly 3.6%. This sequence joins TRBV5-4 and TRBJ2-6; maybe TRBD1 (5 bases). Sequencing was performed on PBMCs. The receptor was derived from a woman aged 60-75 years in good health and CMV-seropositive. The CDR3 nucleotides are TGTGCCAGCAGCCCCCACACTGGGCGCTCTGGGGCCAACGGCCTGACTTTC. Translation: CASSPHTGRSGANGLTF.